Sequencing of this T cell receptor beta chain was carried out in a study of early T cells in non-severe SARS-CoV-2 infection. Study as a whole: Bulk RNA taken from unsorted whole blood was sequenced, leaving chains unpaired. Overall study results and limits: Anti-spike CD8 specificities were favored by VDJdb matching, whose results missed private and CD4 specificities.

This clonotype came up many times. Its target is not known. Unique molecular identifiers were added to individual cDNA molecules. TCRdb re-derived calls from the 5' RACE reads in MiXCR, one entry per CDR3 protein. Altogether approximately 120,000 distinct CDR3 sequences are present, 15% being singletons, with the ten largest covering 20% to 25%. Sequences were obtained from whole blood. The receptor was isolated from an adult who was a healthcare worker with PCR-confirmed SARS-CoV-2 infection or an uninfected control (not recorded which).

CDR3 sequence (DNA): TGTGCCAGCAGTATAGGGGGGGTGAACACTGAAGCTTTCTTT. Residues: CASSIGGVNTEAFF. The genes are TRBV7-6 and TRBJ1-1; D may be TRBD1 (6 bases). This CDR3 has 14 amino acids. Trimming cost V 6 bases and J 0 bases, with 11 bases left between them. Germline CDR1 and CDR2: SGHVS and FNYEAQ.